The 19 T cell receptor beta chains listed next were all sequenced from one sample in a study of blood T cells in healthy people across ages. Combining a sample-barcoded 5' primer with a J-beta primer mix, a second PCR ran for 7 to 11 cycles. TCRdb ran MiXCR on the 5' RACE reads and lists one entry per CDR3 protein. The table has around 1,500,000 distinct CDR3 sequences, approximately 40% seen once. What was sequenced was blood. These TCRs come from a woman aged 18-29 years in good health.

This sequence joins TRBV20-1 and TRBJ2-1, with unresolved D. This CDR3 is 13 amino acids long. V dropped 5 bases and J dropped 3 bases, with 11 bases sitting between them. CDR1 is DFQATT and CDR2 is SNEGSKA in the germline V gene (reference sequence). Here the CDR3 reads CSAPLSRYNEQFF. The CDR3 nucleotides read TGCAGTGCTCCACTCTCCCGCTACAATGAGCAGTTCTTC.

The chain carries TRBV4-1 and TRBJ2-4, with 10 positions matching TRBD2. Near its end, the DNA agrees better with TRBJ2-7, so the J call may be wrong. The CDR3 has 17 amino acids. Germline-derived CDR1 and CDR2 are MGHRA and YSYEKL. The CDR3 reads CASSQGGVAGGPYEQYF. The DNA of the CDR3 is TGCGCCAGCAGCCAAGGAGGAGTAGCGGGAGGCCCCTACGAGCAGTACTTC.

The J gene is TRBJ1-5, the V gene TRBV6-5, with 7 positions matching TRBD1. The CDR3 is 13 residues long. The V gene's germline CDR1 is MNHEY and CDR2 SVGAGI. The V segment lost 8 bases and the J segment 2 bases; nucleotides outside the gene matches: 3. The chain's CDR3 is CASQDRGNQPQHF. The DNA of the CDR3 is TGTGCCAGCCAAGACAGGGGCAATCAGCCCCAGCATTTT.

The V gene is TRBV9, the J gene TRBJ2-7; TRBD1 aligns across 9 bases. The ends lost 0 bases at V and 4 bases at J; junction bases unmatched: 2. The CDR3 covers 14 residues. The germline V gene has CDR1 SGDLS and CDR2 YYNGEE. The CDR3 bases are TGTGCCAGCAGCGTAGCTGACAGGGGGTACGAGCAGTACTTC. Translation gives CASSVADRGYEQYF.

V usage is TRBV3-1 and J usage is TRBJ1-1, with D hard to call. Trimming left V 4 bases short and J 0 bases short, with 9 bases between. Germline values: CDR1 LGHDT, CDR2 YNNKEL (reference sequence). This CDR3 has 14 residues. CDR3 loop: CASSPNTVNTEAFF. The CDR3 DNA follows: TGTGCCAGCAGCCCGAATACAGTGAACACTGAAGCTTTCTTT.

As to this clonotype: The junction does not match germline at one end; this may be a read error. This chain links TRBV12-3 or TRBV12-4 with TRBJ2-1, with 11 bases identical to TRBD1. This CDR3 is 15 amino acids long. The DNA for the CDR3 is TGTGCCAGCAGTTTGTTCGGGACAGGGGGTGATGAACAGTTCTTC. Amino acids: CASSLFGTGGDEQFF.

The chain recombines TRBV6-2 or TRBV6-3 with TRBJ2-1; 15 nucleotides line up with TRBD2. V gave up 6 bases and J gave up 5 bases; unmatched junction bases: 14. In germline, CDR1 is MNHEY, CDR2 SVGEGT. CDR3 size: 19 residues. CDR3 DNA: TGTGCCAGCAGCTACCCCGTCCGGACTAGCGGGGGGGGTAACAATGAGCAGTTCTTC. Amino acid sequence: CASSYPVRTSGGGNNEQFF.

V is TRBV7-9 and J is TRBJ2-7, with 7 nucleotides matching TRBD1. With 5 bases clipped from V and 5 bases from J, the junction kept 9 bases outside the gene matches. In germline, CDR1 is SEHNR, CDR2 FQNEAQ (reference sequence). The length of the CDR3 is 14 residues. The CDR3 region has the DNA TGTGCCAGCAGCGTAATGGGACAGTCCGACGAGCAGTACTTC. Protein product: CASSVMGQSDEQYF.

The genes are TRBV5-1 and TRBJ2-4; TRBD1 matches at 12 bases. The germline V gene has CDR1 SGHRS and CDR2 YFSETQ. Trimming at V came to 3 bases and at J to 13 bases, leaving 11 bases not matched to a gene. The CDR3 loop spans 15 amino acids. CDR3 sequence reads: CASSYRDRGRNEQYF. DNA for the CDR3: TGCGCCAGCAGCTACCGGGACAGGGGGCGGAATGAGCAGTACTTC.

The rearrangement links TRBV5-1 to TRBJ2-7, with 8 bases aligning to TRBD1. The J call is doubtful: the DNA matches TRBJ2-5 better. The CDR3 is made up of 16 amino acids. Germline loops: CDR1 SGHRS, CDR2 YFSETQ. This CDR3 is CASSLPGQGGRETQYF. Here the CDR3 DNA reads TGCGCCAGCAGCTTGCCCGGACAGGGCGGTCGAGAGACCCAGTACTTC.

The CDR3 is CASSKGDRELFRETQYF. CDR3 nucleotides: TGCGCCAGCAGCAAAGGGGACAGGGAGCTTTTTAGGGAGACCCAGTACTTC. This chain connects TRBV4-1 to TRBJ2-5; TRBD1 matches at 9 bases. Germline V gene lookup returns CDR1 MGHRA and CDR2 YSYEKL. The CDR3 sequence is 17 residues long. With 5 bases clipped from V and 5 bases from J, the junction kept 15 bases outside the gene matches.

This clonotype was picked up a small number of times. This chain links TRBV7-9 with TRBJ2-5, with 9 bases identical to TRBD1. The CDR3 runs 12 residues. Trimming took 11 bases from V and 5 from J; bases not matched to a gene: 6. The germline CDR1 and CDR2 sequences are SEHNR and FQNEAQ (reference sequence). CDR3 in DNA: TGTGCCGTGGGACAGGGAGGGGAGACCCAGTACTTC. As protein: CAVGQGGETQYF.

V gene TRBV27 combines with J gene TRBJ2-3; 14 bases align to TRBD2. V lost 5 bases and J lost 4; bases outside the gene matches: 5. Germline assignment: CDR1 MNHEY and CDR2 SMNVEV (reference sequence). This CDR3 spans 16 amino acids. The CDR3 region has the DNA TGTGCCAGCAGTATGACTAGCGGGAGGGGAGCAGATACGCAGTATTTT. Residues: CASSMTSGRGADTQYF.

In this sample, this clonotype turned up once. The chain recombines TRBV14 with TRBJ2-7, with D perhaps TRBD1 (6 bases). Trimming removed 3 bases from V and 3 bases from J, with 21 bases in between. Germline assignment: CDR1 SGHDN and CDR2 FVKESK. CDR3 size: 17 residues. This CDR3 is CASSHTGTSTRFYEQYF. In nucleotides, the CDR3 is TGTGCCAGCAGCCACACCGGGACATCGACTCGCTTCTACGAGCAGTACTTC.

This rearrangement joins TRBV11-2 to TRBJ2-3, with a tentative D call TRBD1 (6 bases). The CDR3 consists of 14 residues. Per the germline V gene, CDR1 is SGHAT and CDR2 is FQNNGV. The germline V and J ends were trimmed by 5 bases and 5 bases, with 14 bases remaining between them. The CDR3 DNA sequence: TGTGCCAGCAGCACCTCAGGGGCAGGAGATACGCAGTATTTT. Translated: CASSTSGAGDTQYF. Based on the CDR3 plus reference TRBV11-2 and TRBJ2-3, the full variable domain is EAGVAQSPRYKIIEKRQSVAFWCNPISGHATLYWYQQILGQGPKLLIQFQNNGVVDDSQLPKDRFSAERLKGVDSTLKIQPAKLEDSAVYLCASSTSGAGDTQYFGPGTRLTVL.

This clonotype was picked up a small number of times. V gene TRBV20-1 combines with J gene TRBJ1-5, with D tentatively TRBD1 (5 bases). CDR1 and CDR2 (germline): DFQATT, SNEGSKA (reference sequence). V lost 0 bases, J lost 3 bases, and 12 bases lay in between. CDR3 length: 15 amino acids. This CDR3 is CSARDRVGPNQPQHF. The CDR3 DNA sequence: TGCAGTGCTAGAGATCGGGTGGGGCCCAATCAGCCCCAGCATTTT.

J is TRBJ2-7 and V is TRBV4-1, with no clear D. This CDR3 region has 14 residues. The ends were cut back, 0 bases at V and 3 bases at J, with 9 bases in the middle. Germline V gene data show CDR1 as MGHRA and CDR2 as YSYEKL. The chain's CDR3 is CASSQDISSYEQYF. The CDR3 region has the DNA TGCGCCAGCAGCCAAGATATCTCCAGCTACGAGCAGTACTTC.

In the case of this clonotype: A single base separates this from a much larger clone, so it may be a read error. The chain employs TRBV5-1 and TRBJ2-3; 9 bases align to TRBD2. This CDR3 comprises 14 residues. V was pared by 6 bases and J by 0 bases, with 2 bases of the junction left unmatched. Germline loops: CDR1 SGHRS, CDR2 YFSETQ. The CDR3 coding sequence is TGCGCCAGCACAGCGGGGGGCAGCACAGATACGCAGTATTTT. This sequence encodes CASTAGGSTDTQYF.

The genes are TRBV6-6 and TRBJ2-7; TRBD2 agrees at 9 bases. Germline V gene sequence: CDR1 MNHNY, CDR2 SVGAGI (reference sequence). J gave up 7 bases and V 0 bases, and 10 bases lay outside the gene matches. CDR3 size: 16 residues. The CDR3 DNA sequence: TGTGCCAGCAGTTACTCGAATCTAGCGGGGTACAATGAGCAGTACTTC. It yields the protein CASSYSNLAGYNEQYF.